The 15 T cell receptor beta chains in this list originate from one sample, sequenced in a study of chemoradiotherapy in HPV16-positive cancers. Sequencing used immunoSEQ multiplex PCR; TCRdb keeps in-frame clones, though not all of them. Of tens of thousands of clones detected, about 90% appear once; the ten largest clones hold 4% to 5%. The sequencing here drew on blood, taken from a patient who underwent chemoradiotherapy. These receptors all stem from a human donor with HPV-associated anogenital cancer.

This chain joins TRBV6-5 and TRBJ2-5; 9 positions match TRBD2. The assigned J gene may be wrong: the sequence end matches TRBJ2-7 better. This CDR3 spans 15 amino acids. Looked up from germline, CDR1 is MNHEY and CDR2 is SVGAGI. CDR3 loop: CASSYSSGSSYEQYF. The CDR3 DNA follows: TGTGCCAGCAGTTACTCTAGCGGGAGCTCCTACGAGCAGTACTTC.

CDR3 protein: CASSPGTSGYEQYF. CDR3 nucleotide sequence: TGTGCCAGCAGTCCCGGGACTAGCGGCTACGAGCAGTACTTC. The V gene is TRBV6-6, the J gene TRBJ2-7; 11 bases map to TRBD2. Trimming took 5 bases from V and 3 from J; bases not matched to a gene: 3. This CDR3 is 14 amino acids long. Germline assignment: CDR1 MNHNY and CDR2 SVGAGI (reference sequence).

The rearrangement links TRBV11-2 to TRBJ1-1; 8 bases are shared with TRBD1. CDR3 length: 14 residues. Trimming took 8 bases from V and 3 from J; bases not matched to a gene: 8. Germline V gene data show CDR1 as SGHAT and CDR2 as FQNNGV. CDR3 protein: CASQSGTGYTEAFF. CDR3 coding DNA: TGTGCCAGCCAATCCGGGACAGGATACACTGAAGCTTTCTTT.

The V and J genes are TRBV13 and TRBJ2-7, with D possibly being TRBD2 (6 bases). V lost 8 bases and J 1 base, leaving 12 bases between the germline ends. The CDR3 extends over 13 amino acids. The germline gives CDR1 PRHDT, CDR2 FYEKMQ (reference sequence). The CDR3 loop reads CASRLARSYEQYF. CDR3 DNA sequence: TGTGCCAGCCGGCTAGCGAGATCCTACGAGCAGTACTTC.

The chain uses TRBV5-6 and TRBJ2-5; TRBD2 matches 12 bases. Germline V gives CDR1 SGHDT, CDR2 YYEEEE. The CDR3 runs to 18 residues. The V gene end was trimmed by 2 bases and the J gene end by 4 bases; junction bases not matched to a gene: 12. The CDR3 region is CASSLEETSGRRGETQYF. Written as DNA, the CDR3 is TGTGCCAGCAGCTTAGAGGAGACTAGCGGGAGAAGAGGAGAGACCCAGTACTTC.

The table lists this clone with a count of one. The rearrangement joins TRBV30 to TRBJ1-1; no definite D call. The V gene's germline CDR1 is GTSNPN and CDR2 SVGIG (reference sequence). The CDR3 totals 14 residues. V was cut by 4 bases and J by 5 bases, with 17 bases left in between. The DNA for the CDR3 is TGTGCCTGGAATCCGGGTCTAGGTAGGACTGAAGCTTTCTTT. Residues: CAWNPGLGRTEAFF.

This chain links TRBV11-2 with TRBJ2-7; a possible D gene is TRBD1 (6 bases). There are 12 residues in the CDR3. Per the germline V gene, CDR1 is SGHAT and CDR2 is FQNNGV. The V end lost 4 bases, the J end lost 4 bases, and 8 bases lay between the germline ends. The CDR3 bases are TGTGCCAGCAGCTGGGACATATACGAGCAGTACTTC. Protein product: CASSWDIYEQYF.

The chain has TRBV5-1 and TRBJ2-2, with D possibly being TRBD2 (5 bases). Looked up from germline, CDR1 is SGHRS and CDR2 is YFSETQ. Trimming shortened V by 4 bases and J by 1 base, and 5 bases separated the two germline ends. The CDR3 is 13 residues long. The CDR3 DNA is TGCGCCAGCAGCGAGGGGAACACCGGGGAGCTGTTTTTT. Translated: CASSEGNTGELFF.

This chain links TRBV2 with TRBJ2-7, with 7 bases fitting TRBD1. In germline, CDR1 is SNHLY, CDR2 FYNNEI. J was trimmed by 6 bases and V by 6 bases; bases with no gene match: 2. There are 11 residues in the CDR3. The CDR3 DNA is TGTGCCAGCAGAAGGGGGCGCGAGCAGTACTTC. It specifies CASRRGREQYF.

This chain links TRBV9 with TRBJ1-3, with TRBD1 as a possible D gene (5 bases). The V end lost 0 bases, the J end lost 4 bases, and 14 bases lay between the germline ends. CDR1 SGDLS and CDR2 YYNGEE come from the germline V gene. CDR3 size: 16 residues. CDR3 amino acids: CASSVAPSGGGNTIYF. In DNA form, the CDR3 reads TGTGCCAGCAGCGTAGCGCCCTCCGGGGGAGGAAACACCATATATTTT. The full variable domain, rest sourced from reference TRBV9 and TRBJ1-3, is DSGVTQTPKHLITATGQRVTLRCSPRSGDLSVYWYQQSLDQGLQFLIQYYNGEERAKGNILERFSAQQFPDLHSELNLSSLELGDSALYFCASSVAPSGGGNTIYFGEGSWLTVV.

The chain employs TRBV9 and TRBJ1-2; TRBD1 might be the D (6 bases). Trimming stripped 4 bases from V and 4 bases from J, with 14 bases between. The CDR3 runs to 14 residues. The germline gives CDR1 SGDLS, CDR2 YYNGEE. CDR3 sequence: CASSPWRGTYGYTF. In DNA form, the CDR3 reads TGTGCCAGCAGCCCCTGGAGGGGGACCTATGGCTACACCTTC.

The count of this clone is one. The CDR3 here is CASSKAGLIQETQYF. The CDR3 DNA is TGTGCCAGCAGCAAAGCTGGACTGATACAAGAGACCCAGTACTTC. The V gene is TRBV21-1, the J gene TRBJ2-5; TRBD2 reflects the table's D call only, with no check against the DNA. TRBV21-1 is deemed a pseudogene. The CDR3 runs to 15 residues.

The chain couples TRBV4-1 to TRBJ2-1; D remains unclear. V dropped 4 bases and J dropped 7 bases, with 11 bases sitting between them. The germline V gene encodes CDR1 MGHRA and CDR2 YSYEKL. The CDR3 is 13 residues long. CDR3: CASSRPTGNEQFF. DNA of the CDR3: TGCGCCAGCAGCCGACCTACGGGTAATGAGCAGTTCTTC.

The rearrangement uses TRBV5-1 and TRBJ2-3; no clear D gene. Trimming removed 4 bases from V and 0 bases from J, with 6 bases in between. Germline-derived CDR1 and CDR2 are SGHRS and YFSETQ. CDR3 length equals 13 residues. CDR3 coding DNA: TGCGCCAGCAGCAATCCTAGCACAGATACGCAGTATTTT. Its protein product is CASSNPSTDTQYF.

V usage is TRBV10-2 and J usage is TRBJ1-5; 8 bases line up with TRBD1. This CDR3 comprises 16 residues. V gave up 2 bases and J gave up 2 bases; unmatched junction bases: 5. Germline V gives CDR1 WSHSY, CDR2 SAAADI. Here the CDR3 reads CASSEAGGSGNQPQHF. CDR3 nucleotide sequence: TGCGCCAGCAGTGAGGCAGGGGGCTCCGGCAATCAGCCCCAGCATTTT.